The rows below give T cell receptor beta chains drawn from one sample of a study of CD8 T cells in Susac syndrome. TCRdb redid the calling of the immunoSEQ multiplex PCR reads with MiXCR, one entry per CDR3 protein. The sample shows almost 450,000 distinct CDR3 sequences, about 85% of them seen only once. Sequencing input: CD8+ T cells from PBMCs. These receptor sequences come from a human donor with multiple sclerosis. The CDR3 runs from the conserved cysteine through the conserved F or W. D genes are given only for firm matches. A row's size may be missing; if present it is once, few, many or a size class.

CDR3 protein | CDR3 DNA | V gene | D gene | J gene | clone size
CASSTWTREASGNTIYF | TGTGCCAGCAGCACCTGGACGAGAGAAGCGTCTGGAAACACCATATATTTT | TRBV21-1 | . | TRBJ1-3 | .
CASSLADGGGNYDEQYF | TGTGCCAGCAGCTTAGCCGATGGGGGCGGGAACTACGACGAGCAGTACTTC | TRBV7-9 | . | TRBJ2-7 | .
CASSQEGAGGKNEQFF | TGCGCCAGCAGCCAAGAGGGAGCGGGAGGGAAAAATGAGCAGTTCTTC | TRBV4-1 | TRBD2 | TRBJ2-1 | once
CASSLDEQYF | TGTGCCAGCAGCTTAGACGAGCAGTACTTC | TRBV11-2 | . | TRBJ2-7 | few
CASSLPGTADNEQFF | TGCGCCAGCAGCCTTCCCGGGACGGCTGACAATGAGCAGTTCTTC | TRBV5-1 | . | TRBJ2-1 | .
CASSEGGGPSSGANVLTF | TGCGCCAGCAGTGAGGGGGGAGGGCCGAGCTCTGGGGCCAACGTCCTGACTTTC | TRBV10-1 | TRBD2 | TRBJ2-6 | few
CASSTGTVYPNEQYF | TGTGCCAGCAGTACCGGGACTGTGTACCCTAACGAGCAGTACTTC | TRBV2 | . | TRBJ2-7 | few
CASSGQGHTEAFF | TGCGCCAGCAGCGGACAGGGGCACACTGAAGCTTTCTTT | TRBV5-1 | TRBD1 | TRBJ1-1 | .
CATSRAGTTYEQYF | TGTGCCACCAGCAGAGCCGGGACAACTTACGAGCAGTACTTC | TRBV15 | . | TRBJ2-7 | .
CASQTGPTPSYEQYF | TGTGCCAGTCAGACAGGACCAACCCCTTCATACGAGCAGTACTTC | TRBV19 | . | TRBJ2-7 | .
CASSPGSRGNTNEKLFF | TGTGCCAGCAGCCCCGGTTCCCGGGGAAACACTAATGAAAAACTGTTTTTT | TRBV7-7 | . | TRBJ1-4 | .
CASSYSYRLNTEAFF | TGTGCCAGCAGTTACTCGTACAGGTTGAACACTGAAGCTTTCTTT | TRBV6-5 | . | TRBJ1-1 | .
CASSHPVAGAYTDTQYF | TGCGCCAGCAGCCACCCAGTAGCGGGGGCCTACACAGATACGCAGTATTTT | TRBV4-1 | TRBD2 | TRBJ2-3 | .
CSPKVAYGYTF | TGCAGTCCTAAAGTGGCCTATGGCTACACCTTC | TRBV20-1 | . | TRBJ1-2 | .
CATKEHSEGQPQHF | TGTGCCACTAAGGAGCACTCGGAAGGTCAGCCCCAGCATTTT | TRBV10-3 | . | TRBJ1-5 | .
CAWNGPGDGGYGYTF | TGTGCCTGGAACGGCCCAGGGGATGGTGGCTATGGCTACACCTTC | TRBV30 | . | TRBJ1-2 | .
CASSPRDERGDTQYF | TGTGCCAGCAGCCCCCGGGACGAGAGGGGAGATACGCAGTATTTT | TRBV11-3 | . | TRBJ2-3 | .
CASSDTGREQYF | TGTGCCAGCAGCGACACGGGTAGAGAGCAGTACTTC | TRBV7-9 | . | TRBJ2-7 | .
CASSSPTGLGIGELFF | TGTGCCAGCAGCTCCCCGACCGGACTAGGGATCGGGGAGCTGTTTTTT | TRBV7-9 | TRBD2 | TRBJ2-2 | .
CASSLTANEQYF | TGCGCCAGCAGCCTTACGGCCAACGAGCAGTACTTC | TRBV4-1 | . | TRBJ2-7 | .
CASSLLGSYTDTQYF | TGTGCCAGCAGTTTATTGGGATCCTACACAGATACGCAGTATTTT | TRBV27 | . | TRBJ2-3 | .
CASSQEGGSEQYF | TGCGCCAGCAGCCAAGAAGGAGGGTCCGAGCAGTACTTC | TRBV4-1 | . | TRBJ2-7 | .
CASSPTELNTEAFF | TGTGCCAGCAGCCCTACAGAGCTTAACACTGAAGCTTTCTTT | TRBV6-1 | . | TRBJ1-1 | .
CASSGGYNEKLFF | TGTGCCAGCAGCGGCGGGTATAATGAAAAACTGTTTTTT | TRBV9 | . | TRBJ1-4 | .
CASSPGLAGGVNEQYF | TGTGCCAGCAGCCCCGGACTAGCGGGAGGAGTCAACGAGCAGTACTTC | TRBV4-2 | TRBD2 | TRBJ2-7 | .
CASSQAGGVYYNEQFF | TGTGCCAGCAGCCAAGCAGGGGGCGTCTACTACAATGAGCAGTTCTTC | TRBV3-1 | TRBD1 | TRBJ2-1 | .
CASSVGPGPYLNTEAFF | TGTGCCAGCAGCGTAGGGCCGGGACCGTACTTGAACACTGAAGCTTTCTTT | TRBV9 | . | TRBJ1-1 | .
CATSRDRWGGTEAFF | TGTGCCACCAGCAGAGATCGGTGGGGGGGCACTGAAGCTTTCTTT | TRBV15 | . | TRBJ1-1 | .
CASSSIGQLNTEAFF | TGTGCCAGCAGCTCCATCGGACAATTGAACACTGAAGCTTTCTTT | TRBV7-9 | . | TRBJ1-1 | .
CASSLSSAPYNEQFF | TGTGCCAGCAGTTTATCTTCCGCTCCCTACAATGAGCAGTTCTTC | TRBV27 | . | TRBJ2-1 | .
CASSPDRRGIYNEQFF | TGTGCCAGCAGCCCTGATAGGAGGGGAATATACAATGAGCAGTTCTTC | TRBV11-2 | . | TRBJ2-1 | .
CASIQPGGERDEQFF | TGTGCCAGCATCCAACCCGGGGGGGAAAGGGATGAGCAGTTCTTC | TRBV6-1 | TRBD2 | TRBJ2-1 | .
CASSPPTSGGDNEQFF | TGTGCCAGCAGTCCTCCGACTAGCGGGGGGGACAATGAGCAGTTCTTC | TRBV12-3/TRBV12-4 | TRBD2 | TRBJ2-1 | .
CASSPGAAFYKNIQYF | TGTGCCAGCAGTCCTGGGGCAGCTTTTTACAAAAACATTCAGTACTTC | TRBV28 | . | TRBJ2-4 | .
CASNAGDGELFF | TGTGCCAGCAACGCCGGGGACGGGGAGCTGTTTTTT | TRBV5-6 | . | TRBJ2-2 | once
CASSVGSSGGRNEQFF | TGTGCCAGCAGCGTAGGGTCTAGCGGGGGCCGCAATGAGCAGTTCTTC | TRBV9 | TRBD2 | TRBJ2-1 | .
CASSLNPPTGDPYGYTF | TGCGCCAGCAGCTTGAACCCCCCGACAGGGGATCCCTATGGCTACACCTTC | TRBV5-1 | TRBD1 | TRBJ1-2 | .
CASSELSGTTDTQYF | TGTGCCAGCAGTGAACTGAGCGGGACCACAGATACGCAGTATTTT | TRBV2 | TRBD2 | TRBJ2-3 | .
CASTLSSLGEKLFF | TGTGCCAGCACCCTTTCTTCACTGGGTGAAAAACTGTTTTTT | TRBV7-9 | . | TRBJ1-4 | .
CASSQVGNTEAFF | TGTGCCAGCAGCCAAGTGGGGAACACTGAAGCTTTCTTT | TRBV4-1 | . | TRBJ1-1 | .
CASSLGGFNSYNEQFF | TGTGCCAGCAGCTTGGGCGGATTCAACTCCTACAATGAGCAGTTCTTC | TRBV5-6 | . | TRBJ2-1 | once
CASRKDSWNEQFF | TGTGCCAGCAGAAAGGATTCCTGGAATGAGCAGTTCTTC | TRBV5-5 | . | TRBJ2-1 | .
CASSVGPLEGAFF | TGTGCCAGCAGCGTTGGACCGCTCGAGGGAGCTTTCTTT | TRBV6-1 | . | TRBJ1-1 | .